The 28 T cell receptor beta chains listed next were all sequenced from one sample in a study of T cell responses to AZD1222 COVID-19 vaccine. Sequencing used immunoSEQ multiplex PCR; TCRdb keeps in-frame clones, though not all of them. The sample shows some 200,000 clones, approximately 90% of them seen only once. Source: peripheral blood, taken 28 days after the second AZD1222 dose. The receptors originated from an adult who received the AZD1222 COVID-19 vaccine.

The chain is built from TRBV19 and TRBJ2-1, with D perhaps matching TRBD1 or TRBD2 (5 bases each). V was cut by 7 bases and J by 1 base, with 14 bases left in between. This CDR3 comprises 15 residues. CDR1 is LNHDA, CDR2 SQIVND, per germline (reference sequence). The CDR3 sequence: CASNIGDASYNEQFF. The CDR3 DNA follows: TGTGCCAGTAACATAGGGGACGCTTCCTACAATGAGCAGTTCTTC.

J is TRBJ1-2 and V is TRBV28, with TRBD1 matching 7 bases. The CDR3 covers 14 residues. The V gene's germline CDR1 is MDHEN and CDR2 SYDVKM. V dropped 6 bases and J dropped 5; count of bases not matched to a gene: 9. The CDR3 nucleotides read TGTGCCAGCAGACAAATGACAGGGAGATATGGCTACACCTTC. Its protein is CASRQMTGRYGYTF.

This rearrangement joins TRBV6-5 to TRBJ1-1; D remains unclear. The CDR3 totals 15 residues. Trimming took off 7 bases at V and 4 bases at J, with 19 bases between the two ends. Germline V lookup: CDR1 MNHEY, CDR2 SVGAGI. CDR3: CASTPTGNVGTEAFF. Written as DNA, the CDR3 is TGTGCCAGCACCCCGACGGGGAACGTGGGCACTGAAGCTTTCTTT.

The V call is TRBV6-5, the J call TRBJ2-7, with D possibly TRBD2 on 6 matching bases. Trimming removed 10 bases at V and 0 bases at J, with 13 bases between. Germline-derived CDR1 and CDR2 are MNHEY and SVGAGI. There are 13 residues in the CDR3. The CDR3 nucleotides are TGTGCCACCGCGGGGTCCAGCTCCTACGAGCAGTACTTC. Its protein product is CATAGSSSYEQYF.

This chain joins TRBV3-1 (or the pseudogene TRBV3-2) and TRBJ2-3, with D possibly being TRBD2 (5 bases). The germline V gene encodes CDR1 LGHDT and CDR2 YNNKEL (reference sequence). CDR3 length: 15 amino acids. V shed 6 bases and J shed 2 bases, with 15 bases lying between them. As DNA, the CDR3 is TGTGCCAGCAGTCCATCATCGGGGTACACAGATACGCAGTATTTT. Translating gives CASSPSSGYTDTQYF.

The chain links TRBV27 to TRBJ1-5; 8 bases map to TRBD1. CDR3 length: 15 amino acids. The germline V gene encodes CDR1 MNHEY and CDR2 SMNVEV (reference sequence). V was pared by 7 bases and J by 2 bases, with 7 bases of the junction left unmatched. CDR3 in DNA: TGTGCCAGCACCATGGACAGGGCGGGCAATCAGCCCCAGCATTTT. This translates into CASTMDRAGNQPQHF.

The chain joins TRBV27 to TRBJ2-3; D uncertain. The germline gives CDR1 MNHEY, CDR2 SMNVEV (reference sequence). V shed 5 bases and J shed 0 bases, with 9 bases lying between them. The CDR3 runs 14 residues. Here the CDR3 reads CASSPMASTDTQYF. The CDR3 DNA sequence: TGTGCCAGCAGTCCCATGGCGAGCACAGATACGCAGTATTTT.

The chain combines TRBV7-6 with TRBJ2-1; 9 bases line up with TRBD2. The CDR3 contains 15 residues. Germline V gene sequence: CDR1 SGHVS, CDR2 FNYEAQ. The V segment lost 2 bases and the J segment 8 bases; nucleotides outside the gene matches: 7. CDR3 coding DNA: TGTGCCAGCAGCTTACCGGGACTAGCTGCCCATGAGCAGTTCTTC. Translating gives CASSLPGLAAHEQFF.

The chain links TRBV14 to TRBJ1-1; D gene uncertain. This CDR3 region has 12 residues. Germline CDR1 SGHDN, CDR2 FVKESK. V lost 4 bases, J lost 7 bases, and 10 bases lay in between. The CDR3, as DNA: TGTGCCAGCAGCCCCGTGGGCATTGAAGCTTTCTTT. Translated, it gives CASSPVGIEAFF.

This clone has only one observation. J is TRBJ1-2 and V is TRBV4-1, with a possible D match to TRBD1 (6 bases). With 3 bases removed from V and 0 bases from J, the gap between germline ends came to 14 bases. The CDR3 loop spans 16 amino acids. From germline, CDR1 is MGHRA and CDR2 YSYEKL. The CDR3 is CASSQRGTRPNYGYTF. In DNA form, the CDR3 reads TGCGCCAGCAGCCAGAGGGGGACAAGGCCTAACTATGGCTACACCTTC.

The chain is built from TRBV19 and TRBJ1-2; no definite D call. The CDR3 is 10 amino acids. Germline loops: CDR1 LNHDA, CDR2 SQIVND (reference sequence). The ends were cut back, 6 bases at V and 6 bases at J, with 5 bases in the middle. The CDR3 here is CASRGNGYTF. CDR3 DNA sequence: TGTGCCAGTAGAGGGAATGGCTACACCTTC.

In this sample, this clone turned up once. The chain couples TRBV5-1 to TRBJ1-2, with D perhaps matching TRBD1 (5 bases). This CDR3 contains 15 residues. Trimming removed 0 bases at V and 8 bases at J, with 17 bases between. Germline values: CDR1 SGHRS, CDR2 YFSETQ. The CDR3 nucleotides read TGCGCCAGCAGCTTGGGACTAATTGCAGGGTTGGGCTACACCTTC. Residues: CASSLGLIAGLGYTF.

J is TRBJ2-3 and V is TRBV6-5; the match to TRBD2 covers 16 bases. Germline CDR1 MNHEY, CDR2 SVGAGI. Losses at the gene ends were 10 bases for V and 7 bases for J; bases not matched to a gene: 5. CDR3 size: 14 residues. CDR3 coding DNA: TGTGCCACCGGGACTAGCGGGAGGGGGAATACGCAGTATTTT. Translation gives CATGTSGRGNTQYF.

The CDR3 DNA follows: TGTGCCAGTAGTATTATGGACGGCTCCTACGAGCAGTACTTC. Translation gives CASSIMDGSYEQYF. This rearrangement joins TRBV19 to TRBJ2-7; D call uncertain. There are 14 residues in the CDR3. The germline V and J ends were trimmed by 3 bases and 0 bases, with 9 bases remaining between them. Germline loops: CDR1 LNHDA, CDR2 SQIVND (reference sequence).

The chain joins TRBV24-1 to TRBJ1-2; 8 nucleotides agree with TRBD1. Trimming at V came to 3 bases and at J to 8 bases, leaving 13 bases not matched to a gene. The CDR3 is 16 amino acids. The germline gives CDR1 KGHDR, CDR2 SFDVKD. This CDR3 is CATSDGGTGWGDGYTF. The CDR3 nucleotides read TGTGCCACCAGTGATGGGGGGACAGGCTGGGGGGACGGCTACACCTTC.

Here the CDR3 reads CASSTQLHRPNTEAFF. CDR3 nucleotides: TGTGCCAGCAGCACACAATTGCACAGGCCGAACACTGAAGCTTTCTTT. The chain couples TRBV7-9 to TRBJ1-1, with a possible D match to TRBD1 (5 bases). This CDR3 comprises 16 residues. V dropped 5 bases and J dropped 1 base, with 17 bases sitting between them. Germline lookup yields CDR1 SEHNR and CDR2 FQNEAQ (reference sequence).

The rearrangement links TRBV7-9 to TRBJ2-5, with 7 bases fitting TRBD2. This CDR3 has 19 amino acids. V trimming: 0 bases; J trimming: 1 base; junction bases outside the gene matches: 14. Germline V lookup: CDR1 SEHNR, CDR2 FQNEAQ (reference sequence). This CDR3 is CASSLAWGWREIGQETQYF. The DNA of the CDR3 is TGTGCCAGCAGCTTAGCGTGGGGGTGGCGGGAGATTGGCCAAGAGACCCAGTACTTC.

This chain uses TRBV5-1 with TRBJ2-1; maybe TRBD2 (5 bases). V lost 2 bases, J lost 0 bases, and 12 bases lay in between. Germline V gene data show CDR1 as SGHRS and CDR2 as YFSETQ. This CDR3 comprises 16 residues. The CDR3: CASSLLAQSSYNEQFF. The CDR3 region has the DNA TGCGCCAGCAGCTTATTAGCGCAGAGCTCCTACAATGAGCAGTTCTTC.

The rearrangement links TRBV27 to TRBJ2-1; D remains unclear. Germline V lookup: CDR1 MNHEY, CDR2 SMNVEV (reference sequence). There are 11 residues in the CDR3. With 3 bases removed from V and 9 bases from J, the gap between germline ends came to 6 bases. CDR3 in amino acids: CASSLGIEQFF. CDR3 DNA sequence: TGTGCCAGCAGTTTGGGCATTGAGCAGTTCTTC.

V is TRBV10-2 and J is TRBJ1-2, with D possibly being TRBD1 (5 bases). The CDR3 is made up of 13 amino acids. Trimming cost V 6 bases and J 4 bases, with 12 bases left between them. CDR1 is WSHSY, CDR2 SAAADI, per germline. The CDR3 region is CASSAQETYGYTF. CDR3 in DNA: TGCGCCAGCAGCGCACAGGAGACCTATGGCTACACCTTC.

The sample holds a few counts of this clone. This chain links TRBV7-3 with TRBJ1-1, with a tentative D call TRBD1 (5 bases). The CDR3 length is 14 residues. The germline gives CDR1 SGHTA, CDR2 FQGTGA. The V and J ends lost 5 bases and 4 bases respectively, with 14 bases between them. CDR3 amino acids: CASSMSGLSTEAFF. In DNA form, the CDR3 reads TGTGCCAGCAGCATGTCAGGGTTGAGCACTGAAGCTTTCTTT.

In nucleotides, the CDR3 is TGTGCCAGCAGTCTTAGCGGGATGCCCTCCTACGAGCAGTACTTC. Its translation: CASSLSGMPSYEQYF. This chain links TRBV7-2 with TRBJ2-7, with 8 positions matching TRBD2. The CDR3 has 15 amino acids. V lost 6 bases and J lost 0; bases outside the gene matches: 7. Germline V gives CDR1 SGHTA, CDR2 FQGNSA.

The genes are TRBV7-2 and TRBJ1-6; a possible D gene is TRBD1 (5 bases). The germline CDR1 and CDR2 sequences are SGHTA and FQGNSA. V lost 0 bases to trimming and J lost 7 bases, with 13 bases between them. The CDR3 sequence is 16 residues long. CDR3 region: CASSLARSRGNSPLHF. Here the CDR3 DNA reads TGTGCCAGCAGCTTAGCGCGATCCCGGGGGAATTCACCCCTCCACTTT.

This chain connects TRBV29-1 to TRBJ1-1; D is unresolved. Germline values: CDR1 SQVTM, CDR2 ANQGSEA. V lost 4 bases and J 0 bases, leaving 9 bases between the germline ends. There are 13 residues in the CDR3. CDR3 region: CSVAGVLNTEAFF. The CDR3 DNA follows: TGCAGCGTTGCCGGCGTTCTGAACACTGAAGCTTTCTTT.

The rearrangement links TRBV19 to TRBJ2-7; 8 nucleotides line up with TRBD1. Germline trimming cut 5 bases from V and 0 bases from J; bases unmatched to any gene: 6. This CDR3 comprises 15 residues. In germline, CDR1 is LNHDA, CDR2 SQIVND (reference sequence). CDR3: CASSVGTGTSYEQYF. The CDR3 DNA sequence: TGTGCCAGTAGTGTAGGGACAGGTACCTCCTACGAGCAGTACTTC.

This chain links TRBV19 with TRBJ2-3; possible D gene TRBD2, 5 bases. Germline V gene data show CDR1 as LNHDA and CDR2 as SQIVND (reference sequence). With 3 bases removed from V and 10 bases from J, the gap between germline ends came to 20 bases. The CDR3 totals 15 residues. The CDR3 is CASSINRLRGVAQYF. The CDR3 region has the DNA TGTGCCAGTAGTATCAATCGGTTACGGGGAGTTGCGCAGTATTTT. Full variable domain (missing parts from reference TRBV19 and TRBJ2-3): DGGITQSPKYLFRKEGQNVTLSCEQNLNHDAMYWYRQDPGQGLRLIYYSQIVNDFQKGDIAEGYSVSREKKESFPLTVTSAQKNPTAFYLCASSINRLRGVAQYFGPGTRLTVL.

The CDR3 DNA follows: TGTGCCAGCCTTGAGATCGGGACTAATGAGCAGTTCTTC. This translates into CASLEIGTNEQFF. The chain combines TRBV27 with TRBJ2-1; possibly TRBD2 for D (6 bases). CDR3 length: 13 residues. V was cut by 8 bases and J by 7 bases, with 15 bases left in between. Looked up from germline, CDR1 is MNHEY and CDR2 is SMNVEV (reference sequence).

V and J are TRBV9 and TRBJ1-1; D perhaps matches TRBD1 (6 bases). Germline loops: CDR1 SGDLS, CDR2 YYNGEE. This CDR3 has 15 amino acids. With 0 bases removed from V and 5 bases from J, the gap between germline ends came to 14 bases. CDR3 DNA: TGTGCCAGCAGCGTAGTATCGGGGGCAGGGACTGAAGCTTTCTTT. Protein: CASSVVSGAGTEAFF.